These 13 T cell receptor beta chains came from one sample sequenced in a study of response to subunit inactivated influenza vaccine. TCRdb reprocessed the RT-PCR reads with MiXCR, giving one entry per CDR3 protein. The sample lists 650,000 to 800,000 distinct CDR3 sequences; around 13% were seen once. This sample comprised PBMCs from blood, obtained less than 15 days before vaccination. The receptors were gathered from a man between 45 and 60 years old who received an inactivated influenza vaccine.

CDR3: CAISQTGGLQDEQFF. CDR3 DNA sequence: TGTGCCATCAGCCAGACAGGGGGCTTGCAAGATGAGCAGTTCTTC. The rearrangement links TRBV10-3 to TRBJ2-1, with 10 nucleotides matching TRBD1. Trimming cost V 6 bases and J 8 bases; bases outside gene matches: 10. Germline CDR1 and CDR2: ENHRY and SYGVKD. This CDR3 is 15 amino acids long.

The chain is built from TRBV2 and TRBJ2-2; TRBD1 is a possible D gene (6 bases). The V end was cut by 3 bases, the J end by 6 bases, with 11 bases between. This CDR3 region has 14 residues. The germline V gene has CDR1 SNHLY and CDR2 FYNNEI. The CDR3 spells CASSDVQGSGELFF. The CDR3, as DNA: TGTGCCAGCAGTGATGTACAGGGTTCCGGGGAGCTGTTTTTT.

This sequence joins TRBV7-9 and TRBJ2-5; tentatively, D is TRBD2 (6 bases). Looked up from germline, CDR1 is SEHNR and CDR2 is FQNEAQ (reference sequence). This CDR3 is built from 14 residues. The germline V and J ends were trimmed by 2 bases and 4 bases, with 11 bases remaining between them. The CDR3 is CASSLSIGGETQYF. CDR3 DNA sequence: TGTGCCAGCAGCTTATCGATCGGGGGAGAGACCCAGTACTTC.

This chain uses TRBV7-3 with TRBJ2-2, with D perhaps assigned TRBD1 or TRBD2 (5 bases each). The germline gives CDR1 SGHTA, CDR2 FQGTGA. V shed 0 bases and J shed 7 bases, with 9 bases lying between them. The CDR3 contains 14 residues. The CDR3 bases are TGTGCCAGCAGCTTAACTGGGGGTGTCGGGGAGCTGTTTTTT. As protein: CASSLTGGVGELFF.

This clonotype was observed a few times. The V gene is TRBV28, the J gene TRBJ2-1; 9 bases match TRBD2. The CDR3 is 17 amino acids. J was trimmed by 2 bases and V by 1 base; bases with no gene match: 6. CDR1 and CDR2 (germline): MDHEN, SYDVKM. CDR3 nucleotides: TGTGCCAGCAGTTTATATGGCGGGGGGGGAGCCTACAATGAGCAGTTCTTC. Amino acid sequence: CASSLYGGGGAYNEQFF.

This clonotype showed up just a few times. The chain uses TRBV5-1 and TRBJ2-1; 11 bases map to TRBD1. The V gene's germline CDR1 is SGHRS and CDR2 YFSETQ. Losses at the gene ends were 2 bases for V and 6 bases for J; bases not matched to a gene: 25. The CDR3 runs to 22 residues. The CDR3 bases are TGCGCCAGCAGCTTTACAACCTTTAACCCGGGACAGGGGGAGGTTATTACCAATGAGCAGTTCTTC. This encodes CASSFTTFNPGQGEVITNEQFF.

In this sample, this clonotype turned up a few times. The chain recombines TRBV7-2 with TRBJ2-2; 9 nucleotides match TRBD2. J lost 5 bases, V lost 0 bases, and 7 bases had no gene match. Looked up from germline, CDR1 is SGHTA and CDR2 is FQGNSA. The CDR3 consists of 17 residues. The CDR3 spells CASSLAREGVWTGELFF. CDR3 in DNA: TGTGCCAGCAGCTTAGCGCGGGAGGGAGTGTGGACCGGGGAGCTGTTTTTT.

This clonotype was found a few times. The rearrangement uses TRBV20-1 and TRBJ2-3; 9 positions match TRBD2. V lost 5 bases, J lost 2 bases, and 11 bases stayed unmatched. The length of the CDR3 is 16 residues. Germline CDR1 is DFQATT and CDR2 is SNEGSKA (reference sequence). This CDR3 is CSALGGGRVTTDTQYF. The CDR3 nucleotides read TGCAGTGCTCTAGGCGGCGGGAGGGTTACCACAGATACGCAGTATTTT.

This rearrangement joins TRBV6-2 or TRBV6-3 to TRBJ1-5; 9 nucleotides align to TRBD1. CDR1 is MNHEY, CDR2 SVGEGT, per germline. The V segment lost 6 bases and the J segment 1 base; nucleotides outside the gene matches: 13. The CDR3 length is 18 residues. CDR3 bases: TGTGCCAGCAGCCCCGGGACAGGGTTTCTTCAGAGCAATCAGCCCCAGCATTTT. Its translation is CASSPGTGFLQSNQPQHF.

This clonotype was observed a few times. The J gene is TRBJ2-5, the V gene TRBV10-3; D is uncertain. The ends were cut back, 2 bases at V and 1 base at J, with 8 bases in the middle. Germline assignment: CDR1 ENHRY and CDR2 SYGVKD. CDR3 length equals 14 residues. The DNA of the CDR3 is TGTGCCATCAGTGAGATAGTGGCCCAAGAGACCCAGTACTTC. Translation gives CAISEIVAQETQYF.

This sequence joins TRBV6-2 or TRBV6-3 and TRBJ1-1; TRBD1 matches 8 bases. Germline V gives CDR1 MNHEY, CDR2 SVGEGT. V shed 0 bases, J shed 5 bases, and the junction held 8 bases outside the gene matches. CDR3 length equals 16 residues. CDR3 residues: CASSYSMAGGQTEAFF. The CDR3 DNA reads TGTGCCAGCAGTTACTCGATGGCAGGGGGCCAAACTGAAGCTTTCTTT.

This clonotype was detected only a few times. The CDR3 coding sequence is TGTGCCAGTAGTATGAGGCCCACACAACCCAATCAGCCCCAGCATTTT. It is translated as CASSMRPTQPNQPQHF. The gene calls are TRBV19 and TRBJ1-5, with D hard to call. Trimming shortened V by 3 bases and J by 3 bases, and 15 bases separated the two germline ends. CDR1 is LNHDA, CDR2 SQIVND, per germline (reference sequence). The CDR3 extends over 16 amino acids.

This rearrangement joins TRBV5-1 to TRBJ2-7, with D unresolved. Germline V CDR1 and CDR2: SGHRS, YFSETQ. V was cut by 3 bases and J by 2 bases, with 12 bases left in between. The CDR3 loop spans 14 amino acids. CDR3 in amino acids: CASSSGGGTYEQYF. The CDR3 nucleotides are TGCGCCAGCAGCTCGGGCGGTGGAACCTACGAGCAGTACTTC.